What follows describes a single TCR beta chain. The sample comes from a study of CD8+ T cells in alopecia areata. As the sequencing template, cDNA was produced by extracting RNA and reverse transcribing it. Clones were read by immunoSEQ multiplex PCR, and TCRdb kept only the in-frame ones, dropping some. This sample has around 100,000 clones; about 60% occur once, and the top ten carry 10% to 15%. The treatment denotes: oral pan-JAK inhibitor, 5-10 mg twice daily. The sequencing here drew on CD8+ T cells sorted from blood, taken at week 24, from a patient treated with tofacitinib. The sequence was collected from a human donor with alopecia areata.

CDR3 residues: CASSQDKRQIYNEQFF. DNA for the CDR3: TGCGCCAGCAGCCAAGATAAGCGACAGATCTACAATGAGCAGTTCTTC. V is TRBV4-3 and J is TRBJ2-1, with a possible D match to TRBD1 (5 bases). The CDR3 sequence is 16 residues long. Trimming stripped 0 bases from V and 3 bases from J, with 12 bases between. Germline values: CDR1 LGHNA, CDR2 YSLEER.